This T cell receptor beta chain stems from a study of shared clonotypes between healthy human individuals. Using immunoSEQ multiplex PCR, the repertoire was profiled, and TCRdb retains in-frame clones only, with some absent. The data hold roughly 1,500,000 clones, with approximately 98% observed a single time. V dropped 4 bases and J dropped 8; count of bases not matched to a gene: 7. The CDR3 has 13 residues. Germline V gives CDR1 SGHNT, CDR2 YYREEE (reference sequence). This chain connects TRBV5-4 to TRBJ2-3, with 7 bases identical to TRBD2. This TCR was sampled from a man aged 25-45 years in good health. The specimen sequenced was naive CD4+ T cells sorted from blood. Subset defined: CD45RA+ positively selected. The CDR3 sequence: CASSPEPGGTQYF. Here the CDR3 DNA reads TGTGCCAGCAGCCCTGAACCGGGGGGTACGCAGTATTTT. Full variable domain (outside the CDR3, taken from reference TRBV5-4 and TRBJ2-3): ETGVTQSPTHLIKTRGQQVTLRCSSQSGHNTVSWYQQALGQGPQFIFQYYREEENGRGNFPPRFSGLQFPNYSSELNVNALELDDSALYLCASSPEPGGTQYFGPGTRLTVL.